The rows below give T cell receptor beta chains drawn from one sample of a study of CD8 T cells in Susac syndrome. One entry per CDR3 protein, called by TCRdb with MiXCR from the immunoSEQ multiplex PCR reads. Of approximately 80,000 distinct CDR3 sequences in the sample, approximately 93% were seen once. Sequencing input: CD8+ T cells from PBMCs. The receptors here all came from a human donor with Susac syndrome. The CDR3 runs from the conserved cysteine through the conserved F or W. D genes are given only for firm matches. Only part of the rows carry a size: once, few, many, or a class if the clone is expanded.

cdr3_aa: CSAKPSSDRGKGNTIYF; cdr3_nt: TGCAGTGCCAAACCCTCTTCCGACAGGGGGAAAGGAAACACCATATATTTT; d_call: TRBD1; v_call: TRBV20-1; clone_size: -; j_call: TRBJ1-3
cdr3_aa: CASSLGKRGRETQYF; cdr3_nt: TGTGCCAGCAGCTTAGGCAAACGGGGGAGAGAGACCCAGTACTTC; d_call: -; v_call: TRBV7-6; clone_size: -; j_call: TRBJ2-5
cdr3_aa: CASSQSTSGSYNEQFF; cdr3_nt: TGCGCCAGCAGCCAATCAACTAGCGGGTCCTACAATGAGCAGTTCTTC; d_call: TRBD2; v_call: TRBV4-3; clone_size: -; j_call: TRBJ2-1
cdr3_aa: CASSPIGGGGETQYF; cdr3_nt: TGCGCCAGCAGCCCTATTGGCGGGGGCGGGGAGACCCAGTACTTC; d_call: -; v_call: TRBV4-3; clone_size: -; j_call: TRBJ2-5
cdr3_aa: CASSLVGSLYEQYF; cdr3_nt: TGTGCCAGCAGCTTAGTAGGGTCCCTCTACGAGCAGTACTTC; d_call: -; v_call: TRBV7-8; clone_size: -; j_call: TRBJ2-7
cdr3_aa: CSARGVQTFHEQYF; cdr3_nt: TGCAGTGCTAGAGGGGTCCAAACGTTCCACGAGCAGTACTTC; d_call: -; v_call: TRBV20-1; clone_size: -; j_call: TRBJ2-7
cdr3_aa: CAAQGAGSYEQYF; cdr3_nt: TGTGCCGCTCAAGGGGCTGGTTCCTACGAGCAGTACTTC; d_call: -; v_call: TRBV7-9; clone_size: -; j_call: TRBJ2-7
cdr3_aa: CASRRESTDTQYF; cdr3_nt: TGTGCCAGCAGGCGGGAAAGCACAGATACGCAGTATTTT; d_call: -; v_call: TRBV7-9; clone_size: -; j_call: TRBJ2-3
cdr3_aa: CASSPGNQPQHF; cdr3_nt: TGTGCCAGCTCACCAGGGAATCAGCCCCAGCATTTT; d_call: -; v_call: TRBV18; clone_size: few; j_call: TRBJ1-5
cdr3_aa: CASSQRSWRGGDWFF; cdr3_nt: TGTGCCAGCAGTCAAAGGTCGTGGCGGGGGGGCGATTGGTTCTTC; d_call: TRBD2; v_call: TRBV6-5; clone_size: -; j_call: TRBJ2-1
cdr3_aa: CSALRTSGENEQFF; cdr3_nt: TGCAGTGCTCTCCGGACTAGCGGGGAAAATGAGCAGTTCTTC; d_call: TRBD2; v_call: TRBV20-1; clone_size: -; j_call: TRBJ2-1
cdr3_aa: CASSDNRNTGELFF; cdr3_nt: TGCGCCAGCAGCGACAACAGGAACACCGGGGAGCTGTTTTTT; d_call: -; v_call: TRBV4-3; clone_size: -; j_call: TRBJ2-2
cdr3_aa: CATSRVTGDTQYF; cdr3_nt: TGTGCCACCAGCAGAGTAACTGGTGATACGCAGTATTTT; d_call: -; v_call: TRBV15; clone_size: -; j_call: TRBJ2-3
cdr3_aa: CASSPRLNANTGELFF; cdr3_nt: TGTGCCAGCAGTCCACGACTAAACGCGAACACCGGGGAGCTGTTTTTT; d_call: -; v_call: TRBV27; clone_size: -; j_call: TRBJ2-2
cdr3_aa: CASSEGELFF; cdr3_nt: TGTGCCAGCAGCGAAGGGGAGCTGTTTTTT; d_call: -; v_call: TRBV2; clone_size: -; j_call: TRBJ2-2
cdr3_aa: CASSARNSGGVDTQYF; cdr3_nt: TGTGCCAGCAGCGCCCGTAACAGCGGGGGGGTGGATACGCAGTATTTT; d_call: TRBD2; v_call: TRBV4-2; clone_size: -; j_call: TRBJ2-3
cdr3_aa: CASSLRQGGTNEKLFF; cdr3_nt: TGTGCCAGCAGCCTAAGACAGGGGGGGACTAATGAAAAACTGTTTTTT; d_call: TRBD1; v_call: TRBV7-6; clone_size: -; j_call: TRBJ1-4
cdr3_aa: CASSLSAGEGAYNSPLHF; cdr3_nt: TGTGCCAGCAGCTTAAGTGCGGGGGAAGGGGCCTATAATTCACCCCTCCACTTT; d_call: -; v_call: TRBV5-6; clone_size: -; j_call: TRBJ1-6
cdr3_aa: CASSSQGDSNQPQHF; cdr3_nt: TGTGCCAGCAGCTCGCAGGGAGATAGCAATCAGCCCCAGCATTTT; d_call: -; v_call: TRBV7-9; clone_size: -; j_call: TRBJ1-5
cdr3_aa: CASETGQGPYEQYF; cdr3_nt: TGCGCCAGCGAAACTGGACAGGGACCCTACGAGCAGTACTTC; d_call: TRBD1; v_call: TRBV5-1; clone_size: -; j_call: TRBJ2-7
cdr3_aa: CASSLPGGDEQYF; cdr3_nt: TGTGCCAGCAGCTTACCAGGGGGCGACGAGCAGTACTTC; d_call: TRBD1; v_call: TRBV7-9; clone_size: -; j_call: TRBJ2-7
cdr3_aa: CASSQGQGTYGYTF; cdr3_nt: TGCGCCAGCAGCCAAGGACAGGGGACATATGGCTACACCTTC; d_call: TRBD1; v_call: TRBV4-1; clone_size: -; j_call: TRBJ1-2
cdr3_aa: CASSYLTRRETQYF; cdr3_nt: TGTGCCAGCAGTTACCTGACTAGGAGGGAGACCCAGTACTTC; d_call: -; v_call: TRBV6-2/TRBV6-3; clone_size: -; j_call: TRBJ2-5
cdr3_aa: CASSLGDSGASEQFF; cdr3_nt: TGTGCCAGCAGCTTAGGGGACAGTGGGGCCAGTGAGCAGTTCTTC; d_call: TRBD1; v_call: TRBV7-9; clone_size: -; j_call: TRBJ2-1
cdr3_aa: CASSSLGDPTMGQYF; cdr3_nt: TGTGCCAGCAGTTCACTGGGGGACCCCACCATGGGGCAGTACTTC; d_call: -; v_call: TRBV27; clone_size: -; j_call: TRBJ2-7
cdr3_aa: CASSPNNGLGSHNEQFF; cdr3_nt: TGTGCCAGCAGCCCCAACAATGGGCTCGGCAGCCACAATGAGCAGTTCTTC; d_call: -; v_call: TRBV9; clone_size: -; j_call: TRBJ2-1
cdr3_aa: CASSLGLGDFTDTQYF; cdr3_nt: TGTGCCAGCAGCTTAGGATTGGGGGACTTCACAGATACGCAGTATTTT; d_call: -; v_call: TRBV7-8; clone_size: -; j_call: TRBJ2-3
cdr3_aa: CASSFGTGPDTQYF; cdr3_nt: TGTGCCAGCAGTTTCGGGACAGGGCCCGATACGCAGTATTTT; d_call: TRBD1; v_call: TRBV12-3/TRBV12-4; clone_size: -; j_call: TRBJ2-3
cdr3_aa: CASSPRQGGETQYF; cdr3_nt: TGTGCCAGCAGCCCCCGACAGGGTGGGGAGACCCAGTACTTC; d_call: TRBD1; v_call: TRBV7-9; clone_size: -; j_call: TRBJ2-5
cdr3_aa: CATSRDREEETQYF; cdr3_nt: TGTGCCACCAGCAGAGACAGGGAAGAAGAGACCCAGTACTTC; d_call: -; v_call: TRBV15; clone_size: -; j_call: TRBJ2-5
cdr3_aa: CVSLGRNSYEQYF; cdr3_nt: TGTGTTTCCCTAGGGCGGAACTCCTACGAGCAGTACTTC; d_call: -; v_call: TRBV12-3/TRBV12-4; clone_size: -; j_call: TRBJ2-7
cdr3_aa: CASSPLGGNNEQFF; cdr3_nt: TGCGCCAGCAGCCCTCTCGGAGGGAACAATGAGCAGTTCTTC; d_call: -; v_call: TRBV4-3; clone_size: -; j_call: TRBJ2-1
cdr3_aa: CSADTGGNTEAFF; cdr3_nt: TGCAGTGCCGATACAGGGGGTAACACTGAAGCTTTCTTT; d_call: TRBD1; v_call: TRBV20-1; clone_size: -; j_call: TRBJ1-1
cdr3_aa: CASSWGLAGGNEQYF; cdr3_nt: TGCGCCAGCAGCTGGGGACTAGCGGGGGGCAACGAGCAGTACTTC; d_call: TRBD2; v_call: TRBV5-1; clone_size: -; j_call: TRBJ2-7
cdr3_aa: CASKEGGLQETQYF; cdr3_nt: TGCGCCAGCAAGGAAGGGGGACTACAAGAGACCCAGTACTTC; d_call: -; v_call: TRBV5-1; clone_size: -; j_call: TRBJ2-5
cdr3_aa: CASNDPYEQYF; cdr3_nt: TGTGCCAGCAACGATCCCTACGAGCAGTACTTC; d_call: -; v_call: TRBV6-1; clone_size: -; j_call: TRBJ2-7
cdr3_aa: CASKGRRAGYTF; cdr3_nt: TGTGCCAGCAAGGGTCGCAGGGCGGGCTACACCTTC; d_call: -; v_call: TRBV2; clone_size: -; j_call: TRBJ1-2
cdr3_aa: CASGTGTSGVQETQYF; cdr3_nt: TGTGCCAGCGGAACGGGGACTAGCGGGGTACAAGAGACCCAGTACTTC; d_call: TRBD2; v_call: TRBV9; clone_size: -; j_call: TRBJ2-5
cdr3_aa: CASARVRLGEKLFF; cdr3_nt: TGTGCCAGTGCCAGGGTTAGACTTGGAGAAAAACTGTTTTTT; d_call: -; v_call: TRBV19; clone_size: -; j_call: TRBJ1-4